Described below is a single T cell receptor beta chain sequence and its context. These data belong to a study of blood T cell repertoires in COVID-19. Under the authors' procedure: Reference gene primer amplification yielded estimated nucleated cell counts. This table comes from immunoSEQ multiplex PCR, and its TCRdb copy is limited to in-frame clones, with some not included. From that table come the V and J calls and clone size; the DNA was used to work out D and trimming. The sample has around 300,000 clones; about 85% are singletons. Symptom resolution, clearance, or two negative PCRs marked the recovered donors of Cohort 3. This receptor was obtained from a woman between 50 and 59 years old who had recovered from COVID-19. The specimen was PBMCs or T cells enriched from blood (not recorded which).

This CDR3 is CASSESAGLTNEKLFF. CDR3 sequence (DNA): TGCGCCAGCAGTGAGTCCGCAGGGCTAACTAATGAAAAACTGTTTTTT. This sequence joins TRBV10-2 and TRBJ1-4, with D possibly being TRBD1 (5 bases). CDR1 is WSHSY and CDR2 is SAAADI in the germline V gene. The CDR3 runs 16 residues. Trimming stripped 0 bases from V and 1 base from J, with 9 bases between.